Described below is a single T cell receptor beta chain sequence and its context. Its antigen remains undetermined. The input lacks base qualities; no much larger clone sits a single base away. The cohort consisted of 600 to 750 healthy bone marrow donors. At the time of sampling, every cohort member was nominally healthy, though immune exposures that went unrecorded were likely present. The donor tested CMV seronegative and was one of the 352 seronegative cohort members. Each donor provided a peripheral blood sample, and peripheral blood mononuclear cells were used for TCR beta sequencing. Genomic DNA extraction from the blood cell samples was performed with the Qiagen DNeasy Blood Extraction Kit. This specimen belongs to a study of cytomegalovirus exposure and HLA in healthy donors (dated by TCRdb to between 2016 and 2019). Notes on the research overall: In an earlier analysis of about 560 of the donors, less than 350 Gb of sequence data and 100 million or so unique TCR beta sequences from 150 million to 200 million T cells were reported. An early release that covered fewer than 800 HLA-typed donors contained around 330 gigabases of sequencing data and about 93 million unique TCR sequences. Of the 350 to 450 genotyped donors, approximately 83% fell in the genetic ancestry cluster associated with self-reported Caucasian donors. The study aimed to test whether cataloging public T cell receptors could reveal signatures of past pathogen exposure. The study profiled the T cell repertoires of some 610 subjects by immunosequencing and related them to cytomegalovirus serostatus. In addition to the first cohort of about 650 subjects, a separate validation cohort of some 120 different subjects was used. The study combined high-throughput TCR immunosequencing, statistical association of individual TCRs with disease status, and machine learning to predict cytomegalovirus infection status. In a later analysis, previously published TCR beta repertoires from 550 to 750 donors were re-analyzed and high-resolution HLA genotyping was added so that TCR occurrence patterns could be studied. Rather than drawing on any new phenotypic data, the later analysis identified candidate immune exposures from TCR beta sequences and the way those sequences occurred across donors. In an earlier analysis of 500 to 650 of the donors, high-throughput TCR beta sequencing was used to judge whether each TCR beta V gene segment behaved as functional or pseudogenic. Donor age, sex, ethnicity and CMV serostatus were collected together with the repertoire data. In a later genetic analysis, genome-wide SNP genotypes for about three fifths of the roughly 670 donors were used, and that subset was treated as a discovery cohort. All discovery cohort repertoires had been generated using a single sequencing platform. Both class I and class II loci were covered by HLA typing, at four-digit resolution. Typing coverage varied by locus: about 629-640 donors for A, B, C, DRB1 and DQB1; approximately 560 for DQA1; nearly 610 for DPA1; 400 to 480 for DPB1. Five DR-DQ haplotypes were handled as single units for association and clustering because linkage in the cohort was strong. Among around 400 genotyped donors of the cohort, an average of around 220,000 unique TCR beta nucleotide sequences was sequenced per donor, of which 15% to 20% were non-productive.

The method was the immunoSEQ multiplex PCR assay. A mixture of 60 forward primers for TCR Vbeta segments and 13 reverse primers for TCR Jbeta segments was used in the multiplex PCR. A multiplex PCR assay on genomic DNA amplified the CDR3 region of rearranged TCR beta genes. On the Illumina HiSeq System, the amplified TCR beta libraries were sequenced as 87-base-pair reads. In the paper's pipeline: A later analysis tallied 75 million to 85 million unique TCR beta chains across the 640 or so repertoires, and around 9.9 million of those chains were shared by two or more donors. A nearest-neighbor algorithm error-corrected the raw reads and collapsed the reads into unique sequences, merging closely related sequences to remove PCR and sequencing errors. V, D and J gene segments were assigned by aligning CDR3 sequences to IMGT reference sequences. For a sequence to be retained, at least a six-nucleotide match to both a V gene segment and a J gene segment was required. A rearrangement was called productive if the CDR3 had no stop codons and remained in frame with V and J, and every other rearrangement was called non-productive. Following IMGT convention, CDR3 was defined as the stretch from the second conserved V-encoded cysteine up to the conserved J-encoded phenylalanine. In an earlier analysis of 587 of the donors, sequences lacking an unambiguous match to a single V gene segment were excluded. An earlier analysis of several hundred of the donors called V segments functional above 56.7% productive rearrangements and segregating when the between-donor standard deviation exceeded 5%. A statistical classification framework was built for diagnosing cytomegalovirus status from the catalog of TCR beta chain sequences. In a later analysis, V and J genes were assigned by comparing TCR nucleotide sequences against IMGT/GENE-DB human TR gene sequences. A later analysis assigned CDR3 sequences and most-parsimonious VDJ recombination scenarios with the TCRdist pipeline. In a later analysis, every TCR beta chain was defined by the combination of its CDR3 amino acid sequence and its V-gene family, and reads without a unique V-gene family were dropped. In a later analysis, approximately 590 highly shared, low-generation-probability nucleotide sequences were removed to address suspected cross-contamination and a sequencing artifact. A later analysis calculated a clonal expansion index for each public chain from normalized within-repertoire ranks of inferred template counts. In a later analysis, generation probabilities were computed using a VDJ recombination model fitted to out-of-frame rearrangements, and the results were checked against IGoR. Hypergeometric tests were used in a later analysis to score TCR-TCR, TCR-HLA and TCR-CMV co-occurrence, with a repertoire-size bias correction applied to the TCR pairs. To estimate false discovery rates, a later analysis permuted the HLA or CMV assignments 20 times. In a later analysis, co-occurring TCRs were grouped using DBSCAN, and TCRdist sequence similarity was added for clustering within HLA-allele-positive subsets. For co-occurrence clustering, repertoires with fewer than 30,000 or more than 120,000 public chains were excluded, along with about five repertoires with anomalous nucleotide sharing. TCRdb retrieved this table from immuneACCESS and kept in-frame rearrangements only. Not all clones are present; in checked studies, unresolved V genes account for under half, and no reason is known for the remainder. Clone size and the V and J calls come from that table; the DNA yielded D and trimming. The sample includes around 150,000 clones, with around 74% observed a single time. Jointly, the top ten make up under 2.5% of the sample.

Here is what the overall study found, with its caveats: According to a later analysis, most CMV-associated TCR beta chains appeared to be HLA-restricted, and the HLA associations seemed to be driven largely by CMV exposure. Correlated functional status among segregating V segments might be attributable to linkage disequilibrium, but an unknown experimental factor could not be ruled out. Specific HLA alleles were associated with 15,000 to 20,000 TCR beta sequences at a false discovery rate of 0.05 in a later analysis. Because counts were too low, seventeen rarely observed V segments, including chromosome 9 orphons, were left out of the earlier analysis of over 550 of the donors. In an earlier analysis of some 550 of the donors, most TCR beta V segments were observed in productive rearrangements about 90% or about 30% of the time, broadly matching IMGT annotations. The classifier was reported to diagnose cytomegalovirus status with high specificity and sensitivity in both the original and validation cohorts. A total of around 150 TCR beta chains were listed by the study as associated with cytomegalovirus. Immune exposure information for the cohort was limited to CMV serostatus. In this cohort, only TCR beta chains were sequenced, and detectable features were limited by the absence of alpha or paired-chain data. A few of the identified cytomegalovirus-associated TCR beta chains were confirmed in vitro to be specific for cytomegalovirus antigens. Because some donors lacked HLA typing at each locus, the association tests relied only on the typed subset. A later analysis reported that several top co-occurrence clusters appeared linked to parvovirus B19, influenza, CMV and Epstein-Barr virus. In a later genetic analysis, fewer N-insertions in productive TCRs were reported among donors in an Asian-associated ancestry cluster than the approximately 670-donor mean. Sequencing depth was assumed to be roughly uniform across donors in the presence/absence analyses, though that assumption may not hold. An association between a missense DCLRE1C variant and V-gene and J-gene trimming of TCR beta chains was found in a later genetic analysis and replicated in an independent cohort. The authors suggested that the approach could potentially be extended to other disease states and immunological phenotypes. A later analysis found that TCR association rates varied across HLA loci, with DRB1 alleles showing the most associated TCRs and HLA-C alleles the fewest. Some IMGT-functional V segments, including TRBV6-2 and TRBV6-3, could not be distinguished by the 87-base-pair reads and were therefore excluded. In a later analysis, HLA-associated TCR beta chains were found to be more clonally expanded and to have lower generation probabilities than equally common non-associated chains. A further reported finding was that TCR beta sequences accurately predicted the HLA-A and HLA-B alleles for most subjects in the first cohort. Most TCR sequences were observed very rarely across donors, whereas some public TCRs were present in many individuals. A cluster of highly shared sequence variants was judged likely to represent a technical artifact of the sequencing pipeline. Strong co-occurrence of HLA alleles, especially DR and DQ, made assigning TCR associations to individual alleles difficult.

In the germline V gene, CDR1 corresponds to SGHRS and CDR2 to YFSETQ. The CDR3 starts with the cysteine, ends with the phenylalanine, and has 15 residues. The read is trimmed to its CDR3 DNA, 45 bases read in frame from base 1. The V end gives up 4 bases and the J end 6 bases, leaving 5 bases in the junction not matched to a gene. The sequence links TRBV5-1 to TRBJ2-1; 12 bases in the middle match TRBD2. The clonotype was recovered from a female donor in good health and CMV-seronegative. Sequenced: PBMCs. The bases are TGCGCCAGCAGCCCTCTAGCGGGGGGGGCCAATGAGCAGTTCTTC. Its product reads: CASSPLAGGANEQFF.